The rows below give T cell receptor beta chains drawn from one sample of a study of glioma-infiltrating T cells after dendritic cell vaccination. Libraries were prepared by immunoSEQ multiplex PCR; TCRdb keeps only in-frame clonotypes and omits some of them. The data show tens of thousands of clones, about 88% seen once. The starting material was blood, obtained after dendritic cell vaccination. These receptors originate from a human donor with glioblastoma. CDR3s include the opening cysteine and the closing phenylalanine or tryptophan. The D gene is left open where the match is weak. Size values are once, few and many counts, or a class for expanded clones, and some rows have none.

clone_size d_call j_call v_call cdr3_nt cdr3_aa
once TRBD1 TRBJ2-5 TRBV19 TGTGCCAGTAGTATTGGGACAGGGGGTGGGGAGACCCAGTACTTC CASSIGTGGGETQYF
NA NA TRBJ2-1 TRBV10-3 TGTGCCATCAGTGGAGTGGAGAGTTCCTACAATGAGCAGTTCTTC CAISGVESSYNEQFF
NA NA TRBJ1-2 TRBV4-1 TGCGCCAGCAGCCAAGATACCGGGGAAGTCTATGGCTACACCTTC CASSQDTGEVYGYTF
once NA TRBJ1-2 TRBV2 TGTGCCAGCAGTGTTCGAAACAGGGTTCACTATGGCTACACCTTC CASSVRNRVHYGYTF
NA NA TRBJ2-6 TRBV19 TGTGCCAGTAGACAAACTGACAGCAGCCTTAGTTCTGGGGCCAACGTCCTGACTTTC CASRQTDSSLSSGANVLTF
NA NA TRBJ2-7 TRBV5-1 TGCGCCAGCAGCTCGATCCCTAGCGCCAGGGAGATCGAGCAGTACTTC CASSSIPSAREIEQYF
NA NA TRBJ2-1 TRBV10-3 TGTGCCATCAGTGATAGAAAAGGGGCAGGCTACAATGAGCAGTTCTTC CAISDRKGAGYNEQFF
NA TRBD1 TRBJ1-2 TRBV7-2 TGTGCCAGCAGCTCGCCCCCGGGACAGGGGATCTATGGCTACACCTTC CASSSPPGQGIYGYTF
NA TRBD1 TRBJ1-2 TRBV30 TGTGCCTGGAGTGGGGGGACAGGGTATCTTGCGAATGGCTACACCTTC CAWSGGTGYLANGYTF
NA TRBD2 TRBJ2-1 TRBV4-3 TGCGCCAGCAGCCAAGAACCTACTAGCGGGAGTCCAGGCAATGAGCAGTTCTTC CASSQEPTSGSPGNEQFF
NA TRBD1 TRBJ1-1 TRBV28 TGTGCCAGCAGTCTCCAACAGGGGCCCACTGAAGCTTTCTTT CASSLQQGPTEAFF
NA NA TRBJ2-2 TRBV19 TGTGCCAGTAGTATTAGCGAAACGAACACCGGGGAGCTGTTTTTT CASSISETNTGELFF
NA NA TRBJ1-5 TRBV5-1 TGCGCCAGCAGCAGTGCGGGGGCGGAAGGGCAGCCCCAGCATTTT CASSSAGAEGQPQHF
NA TRBD2 TRBJ2-1 TRBV27 TGTGCCAGCAGAGGTAGCGGGATACTCTACAATGAGCAGTTCTTC CASRGSGILYNEQFF
few NA TRBJ1-3 TRBV6-1 TGTGCCAGCAGTATGGACAGCAGCTCTGGAAACACCATATATTTT CASSMDSSSGNTIYF
NA NA TRBJ1-1 TRBV28 TGTGCCAGCAGACCCAGAGGCAGGGGTAGTACTGAAGCTTTCTTT CASRPRGRGSTEAFF
NA NA TRBJ1-3 TRBV7-2 TGTGCCAGCAGCCACACAGGGAGTTCGGCTGGAAACACCATATATTTT CASSHTGSSAGNTIYF
NA TRBD2 TRBJ2-5 TRBV7-2 TGTGCCAGCAGCTTAGCCCTACTAGCGGTTAAAGAGACCCAGTACTTC CASSLALLAVKETQYF
once NA TRBJ2-3 TRBV2 TGTGCCAGCCAACCCGTCCTGGCGAAGACAGGAGGCACAGATACGCAGTATTTT CASQPVLAKTGGTDTQYF
few NA TRBJ2-7 TRBV10-3 TGTGCCATCAGTGAGGTCAGGGACTACGAGCAGTACTTC CAISEVRDYEQYF
once NA TRBJ2-5 TRBV19 TGTGCCAGTAGAAGACAGGACCAAGAGACCCAGTACTTC CASRRQDQETQYF
NA TRBD1 TRBJ2-1 TRBV4-2 TGTGCCAGCAGCCAAGCGGGACAGGGTGGCTACAATGAGCAGTTCTTC CASSQAGQGGYNEQFF
few NA TRBJ1-1 TRBV28 TGTGCCAGCAGTCTCCCCGGGACACGGAACACTGAAGCTTTCTTT CASSLPGTRNTEAFF
NA NA TRBJ1-4 TRBV9 TGTGCCAGCAGCGTGGACACTCGGGAAAAACTGTTTTTT CASSVDTREKLFF
NA NA TRBJ1-1 TRBV19 TGTGCCAGTAGTTCTTCAGGGGCCATGAACACTGAAGCTTTCTTT CASSSSGAMNTEAFF
once TRBD1 TRBJ2-3 TRBV7-9 TGTGCCAGCAGCCCCGACAGGGTTGAGTATTTT CASSPDRVEYF
NA TRBD1 TRBJ2-3 TRBV6-5 TGTGCCAGCAGTCGACAGGGGGCAAGCACAGATACGCAGTATTTT CASSRQGASTDTQYF
NA TRBD1 TRBJ1-5 TRBV19 TGTGCCAGTACCATAGGGACAGGGTATCAGCCCCAGCATTTT CASTIGTGYQPQHF
NA NA TRBJ2-2 TRBV9 TGTGCCAGCAGCGTCAGGGAACAGGGACCGGGGTACACCGGGGAGCTGTTTTTT CASSVREQGPGYTGELFF
once TRBD2 TRBJ2-1 TRBV19 TGTGCCAGTAGTATGGCTAGCGGGAGTCCCAATGAGCAGTTCTTC CASSMASGSPNEQFF
NA NA TRBJ1-5 TRBV2 TGTGCCAGCAGCCCCGGTCTAACTAGCAATCAGCCCCAGCATTTT CASSPGLTSNQPQHF
NA NA TRBJ2-7 TRBV6-5 TGTGCCAGCAGTCCCCGACTTTCCTACGAGCAGTACTTC CASSPRLSYEQYF
NA NA TRBJ2-7 TRBV19 TGTGCCAGTAGTATTGGGCAGAGGGACGAGCAGTACTTC CASSIGQRDEQYF
NA NA TRBJ1-1 TRBV28 TGTGCCAGCAGTGGGCGCTACGGCAGGGGTTTTACTGAAGCTTTCTTT CASSGRYGRGFTEAFF
NA NA TRBJ1-2 TRBV20-1 TGCAGTGCTAGAGAGCAGTATGGCTACACCTTC CSAREQYGYTF
once NA TRBJ1-5 TRBV19 TGTGCCAGTAGTATTCGAGGGAACCTTCAACAGCCCCAGCATTTT CASSIRGNLQQPQHF
NA NA TRBJ2-7 TRBV5-1 TGCGCCAGCAGCGACGCGAGGACAGCCCCAAGGGGCGAGCAGTACTTC CASSDARTAPRGEQYF
NA TRBD2 TRBJ2-7 TRBV7-3 TGTGCCAGCAGCAGAGGGACTAGCGGGAAACCGCAGCAGTACTTC CASSRGTSGKPQQYF
NA NA TRBJ1-1 TRBV28 TGTGCCAGCAGTCCCGCCGGGACACTGACTGAAGCTTTCTTT CASSPAGTLTEAFF
NA NA TRBJ1-4 TRBV7-9 TGTGCCAGCAGCTTAGGAGTGGAAAAACTGTTTTTT CASSLGVEKLFF